This T cell receptor beta chain was captured in a study of blood T cell repertoires in COVID-19. The germline CDR1 and CDR2 sequences are MDHEN and SYDVKM. The CDR3 extends over 14 amino acids. V lost 6 bases, J lost 8 bases, and 7 bases stayed unmatched. TCRdb's copy holds only in-frame clones and misses some; the assay was immunoSEQ multiplex PCR. The sample includes more than 200,000 clones, approximately 85% of them seen just once. The clonotype originates from an elderly woman with COVID-19, enrolled during active disease. The sequencing sample was made of peripheral blood. This chain connects TRBV28 to TRBJ1-4; the match to TRBD1 covers 9 bases. The CDR3, as DNA: TGTGCCAGCAGACACGGGACAGGGAGGGAAAAACTGTTTTTT. Translation: CASRHGTGREKLFF.